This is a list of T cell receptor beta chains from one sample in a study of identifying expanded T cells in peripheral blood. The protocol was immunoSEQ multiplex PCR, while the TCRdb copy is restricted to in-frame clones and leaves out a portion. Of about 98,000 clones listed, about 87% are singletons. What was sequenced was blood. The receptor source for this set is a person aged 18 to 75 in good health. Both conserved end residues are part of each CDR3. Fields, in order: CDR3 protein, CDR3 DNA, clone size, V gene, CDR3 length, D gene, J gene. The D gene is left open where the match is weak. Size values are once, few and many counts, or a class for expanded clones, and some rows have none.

CDR3 protein: CASSFKTVSEGYTF
CDR3 DNA: TGTGCCAGCAGCTTCAAGACAGTCTCGGAAGGCTACACCTTC
clone size: .
V gene: TRBV7-2
CDR3 length: 14
D gene: .
J gene: TRBJ1-2

CDR3 protein: CAISGSRLAGGSDTQYF
CDR3 DNA: TGTGCCATCAGTGGTTCTCGACTAGCGGGAGGTTCCGATACGCAGTATTTT
clone size: .
V gene: TRBV10-3
CDR3 length: 17
D gene: TRBD2
J gene: TRBJ2-3

CDR3 protein: CASSLLSSRADEQYF
CDR3 DNA: TGTGCCAGCAGTTTACTTAGCAGCAGGGCGGACGAGCAGTACTTC
clone size: many
V gene: TRBV28
CDR3 length: 15
D gene: .
J gene: TRBJ2-7

CDR3 protein: CASSPTGGYGYTF
CDR3 DNA: TGTGCCAGCAGTCCGACAGGGGGCTATGGCTACACCTTC
clone size: .
V gene: TRBV6-6
CDR3 length: 13
D gene: TRBD1
J gene: TRBJ1-2

CDR3 protein: CASSYDPGPAFF
CDR3 DNA: TGCGCCAGCAGCTATGACCCGGGACCCGCTTTCTTT
clone size: .
V gene: TRBV5-1
CDR3 length: 12
D gene: .
J gene: TRBJ1-1

CDR3 protein: CASSLGGQGRYGYTF
CDR3 DNA: TGTGCCAGCAGCTTAGGTGGACAGGGAAGGTATGGCTACACCTTC
clone size: .
V gene: TRBV11-1
CDR3 length: 15
D gene: TRBD1
J gene: TRBJ1-2

CDR3 protein: CASSLTGNTEAFF
CDR3 DNA: TGTGCCAGCAGTCTTACGGGGAACACTGAAGCTTTCTTT
clone size: .
V gene: TRBV7-3
CDR3 length: 13
D gene: .
J gene: TRBJ1-1

CDR3 protein: CASSHPGEPPYEQYF
CDR3 DNA: TGTGCCAGCAGCCATCCGGGGGAGCCTCCCTACGAGCAGTACTTC
clone size: .
V gene: TRBV16
CDR3 length: 15
D gene: .
J gene: TRBJ2-7

CDR3 protein: CASSLAPSGATGELFF
CDR3 DNA: TGTGCCAGCAGCTTAGCCCCTAGCGGGGCCACCGGGGAGCTGTTTTTT
clone size: .
V gene: TRBV7-6
CDR3 length: 16
D gene: TRBD2
J gene: TRBJ2-2

CDR3 protein: CASSKILLAKNIQYF
CDR3 DNA: TGTGCCAGCAGTAAAATACTGCTAGCCAAAAACATTCAGTACTTC
clone size: .
V gene: TRBV6-1
CDR3 length: 15
D gene: .
J gene: TRBJ2-4

CDR3 protein: CASSQDGVLETQYF
CDR3 DNA: TGTGCCAGCAGCCAAGATGGGGTTTTAGAGACCCAGTACTTC
clone size: .
V gene: TRBV4-2
CDR3 length: 14
D gene: .
J gene: TRBJ2-5

CDR3 protein: CASSIRDYGYTF
CDR3 DNA: TGTGCCAGTAGTATCAGGGACTATGGCTACACCTTC
clone size: once
V gene: TRBV19
CDR3 length: 12
D gene: .
J gene: TRBJ1-2

CDR3 protein: CASSQDSGQVQPQHF
CDR3 DNA: TGCGCCAGCAGCCAAGATTCCGGCCAGGTACAGCCCCAGCATTTT
clone size: .
V gene: TRBV4-3
CDR3 length: 15
D gene: .
J gene: TRBJ1-5

CDR3 protein: CASQFSTATDTQYF
CDR3 DNA: TGTGCCAGCCAGTTTAGCACAGCAACAGATACGCAGTATTTT
clone size: .
V gene: TRBV27
CDR3 length: 14
D gene: .
J gene: TRBJ2-3

CDR3 protein: CASRAASLSYEQYF
CDR3 DNA: TGCGCCAGCAGGGCAGCATCCCTCTCCTACGAGCAGTACTTC
clone size: .
V gene: TRBV10-2
CDR3 length: 14
D gene: .
J gene: TRBJ2-7

CDR3 protein: CASSLEAGGVEKLFF
CDR3 DNA: TGTGCCAGCAGCTTAGAGGCAGGGGGCGTTGAAAAACTGTTTTTT
clone size: .
V gene: TRBV13
CDR3 length: 15
D gene: TRBD1
J gene: TRBJ1-4

CDR3 protein: CASSQERAQSSGNTIYF
CDR3 DNA: TGCGCCAGCAGCCAAGAAAGGGCGCAGAGCTCTGGAAACACCATATATTTT
clone size: .
V gene: TRBV4-1
CDR3 length: 17
D gene: .
J gene: TRBJ1-3

CDR3 protein: CASSEWGSENTIYF
CDR3 DNA: TGTGCCAGCAGTGAATGGGGTAGTGAAAACACCATATATTTT
clone size: .
V gene: TRBV2
CDR3 length: 14
D gene: .
J gene: TRBJ1-3

CDR3 protein: CASSFSGTEYGYTF
CDR3 DNA: TGTGCCAGCAGTTTCTCCGGGACAGAGTATGGCTACACCTTC
clone size: .
V gene: TRBV6-6
CDR3 length: 14
D gene: TRBD1
J gene: TRBJ1-2

CDR3 protein: CSVATGTSGDNEQFF
CDR3 DNA: TGCAGCGTTGCCACGGGGACTAGCGGAGACAATGAGCAGTTCTTC
clone size: .
V gene: TRBV29-1
CDR3 length: 15
D gene: TRBD2
J gene: TRBJ2-1

CDR3 protein: CASSLQTGGRDTQYF
CDR3 DNA: TGCGCCAGCAGCTTGCAGACGGGGGGCCGTGATACGCAGTATTTT
clone size: once
V gene: TRBV5-1
CDR3 length: 15
D gene: .
J gene: TRBJ2-3

CDR3 protein: CASSSLTDYGYTF
CDR3 DNA: TGCGCCAGCAGTTCGCTCACCGACTATGGCTACACCTTC
clone size: .
V gene: TRBV5-1
CDR3 length: 13
D gene: .
J gene: TRBJ1-2

CDR3 protein: CASSFKRRDSVHQETQYF
CDR3 DNA: TGTGCCAGCAGCTTTAAGCGCCGGGACAGCGTTCACCAAGAGACCCAGTACTTC
clone size: once
V gene: TRBV5-6
CDR3 length: 18
D gene: TRBD1
J gene: TRBJ2-5

CDR3 protein: CASSSLSESTDTQYF
CDR3 DNA: TGTGCCAGCAGCTCACTTAGCGAGAGCACAGATACGCAGTATTTT
clone size: .
V gene: TRBV7-3
CDR3 length: 15
D gene: .
J gene: TRBJ2-3

CDR3 protein: CASSQGTHYEQYF
CDR3 DNA: TGTGCCAGCAGCCAAGGGACTCATTACGAGCAGTACTTC
clone size: .
V gene: TRBV7-7
CDR3 length: 13
D gene: .
J gene: TRBJ2-7

CDR3 protein: CASSLRPGGEQYF
CDR3 DNA: TGTGCCAGCAGCCTACGTCCAGGGGGCGAGCAGTACTTC
clone size: few
V gene: TRBV14
CDR3 length: 13
D gene: TRBD1
J gene: TRBJ2-7

CDR3 protein: CASRRVVEKLFF
CDR3 DNA: TGTGCCAGCAGAAGGGTTGTTGAAAAACTGTTTTTT
clone size: .
V gene: TRBV6-1
CDR3 length: 12
D gene: .
J gene: TRBJ1-4

CDR3 protein: CASSYGSADTQYF
CDR3 DNA: TGTGCCAGCAGTTACGGGAGCGCAGATACGCAGTATTTT
clone size: .
V gene: TRBV6-5
CDR3 length: 13
D gene: .
J gene: TRBJ2-3